The subject of this entry is one T cell receptor (beta chain). Stated treatment: randomized to nivolumab then ipilimumab (arm A) or the reverse (arm B). The record originates from a study of sequential checkpoint blockade in melanoma. Study-wide background: Maintenance nivolumab came after either treatment sequence.

TCRdb's copy holds only in-frame clones and misses some; the assay was immunoSEQ multiplex PCR. The sample carries around 18,000 clones, around four fifths recorded once. This CDR3 region has 16 residues. The germline V gene encodes CDR1 MRHNA and CDR2 SNTAGT. The V gene end was trimmed by 0 bases and the J gene end by 1 base; junction bases not matched to a gene: 2. Material: CD8+ T cells sorted from blood (inferred from file names), obtained from a patient given nivolumab and ipilimumab in sequence. The receptor's source is a human donor with melanoma. This chain links TRBV6-4 with TRBJ2-1, with 8 bases fitting TRBD2. In nucleotides, the CDR3 is TGTGCCAGCAGTGACTCCGCGGGGGGTTCCTACAATGAGCAGTTCTTC. Its protein product is CASSDSAGGSYNEQFF.